This T cell receptor (beta chain) was profiled in a study of cytomegalovirus exposure and HLA in healthy donors. Whole-study context: One earlier analysis, a look at about 179 million T cells, found fewer than 140 million unique TCR beta sequences.

Worth noting for this clone: Its cognate antigen is unknown.

A multiplex PCR was run with 60 Vbeta primers and 13 Jbeta primers. Assay: immunoSEQ multiplex PCR; the TCRdb copy retains only in-frame clones and omits some. The sample yields 150,000 to 200,000 clones, about 75% seen once. Overall study results and limits: Near-uniform donor sequencing depth was presumed by presence/absence analyses.

The sequence was obtained from a man between 18 and 29 years old in good health and CMV-seropositive. The sample was PBMCs.

CDR3 protein: CASSQYEQGSGELFF. CDR3 bases: TGTGCCAGCAGCCAGTATGAACAGGGCTCCGGGGAGCTGTTTTTT. The chain links TRBV4-2 to TRBJ2-2; a possible D gene is TRBD1 (6 bases). V dropped 3 bases and J dropped 6 bases, with 14 bases sitting between them. CDR3 length: 15 amino acids. Per the germline V gene, CDR1 is LGHNA and CDR2 is YNFKEQ.